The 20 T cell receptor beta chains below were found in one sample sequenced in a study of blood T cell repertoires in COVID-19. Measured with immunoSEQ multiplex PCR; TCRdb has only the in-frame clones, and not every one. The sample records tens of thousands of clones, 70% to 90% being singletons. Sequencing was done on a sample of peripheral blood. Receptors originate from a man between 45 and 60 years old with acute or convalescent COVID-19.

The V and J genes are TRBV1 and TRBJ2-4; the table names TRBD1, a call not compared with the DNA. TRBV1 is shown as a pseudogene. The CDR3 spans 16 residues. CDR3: CTSSQLRTGGENIQYF. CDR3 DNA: TGCACCAGCAGCCAGCTGCGGACAGGGGGGGAAAACATTCAGTACTTC.

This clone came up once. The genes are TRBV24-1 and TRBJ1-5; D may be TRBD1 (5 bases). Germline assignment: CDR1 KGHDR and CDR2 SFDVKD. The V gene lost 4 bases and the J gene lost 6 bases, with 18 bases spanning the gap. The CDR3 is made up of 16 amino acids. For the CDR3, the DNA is TGTGCCACCAGTGACCCCGGGACTAGGCGAGGTCAGCCCCAGCATTTT. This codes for CATSDPGTRRGQPQHF.

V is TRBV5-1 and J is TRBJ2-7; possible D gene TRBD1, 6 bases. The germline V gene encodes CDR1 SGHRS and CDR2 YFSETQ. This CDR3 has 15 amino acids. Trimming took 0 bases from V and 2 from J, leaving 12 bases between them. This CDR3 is CASSLATQGTYEQYF. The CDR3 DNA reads TGCGCCAGCAGCTTGGCCACACAGGGAACCTACGAGCAGTACTTC.

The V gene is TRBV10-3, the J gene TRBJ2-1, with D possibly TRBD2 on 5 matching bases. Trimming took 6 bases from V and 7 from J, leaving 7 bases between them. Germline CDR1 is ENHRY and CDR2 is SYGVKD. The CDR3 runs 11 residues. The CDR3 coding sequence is TGTGCCATCAGCCAGCGGAATGAGCAGTTCTTC. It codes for CAISQRNEQFF.

The chain's CDR3 is CASSPRDFGTEAFF. CDR3 in DNA: TGTGCCAGCTCACCGCGGGATTTTGGGACTGAAGCTTTCTTT. V is TRBV18 and J is TRBJ1-1; D is unclear. This CDR3 has 14 amino acids. Deletions cut 3 bases from V and 5 bases from J, with 13 bases between. Germline loops: CDR1 KGHSH, CDR2 LQKENI.

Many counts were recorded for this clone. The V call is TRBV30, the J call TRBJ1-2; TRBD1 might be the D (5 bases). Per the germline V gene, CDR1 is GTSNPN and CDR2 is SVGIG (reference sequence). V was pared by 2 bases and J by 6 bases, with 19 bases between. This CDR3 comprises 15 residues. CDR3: CAWSPRGVASNGYTF. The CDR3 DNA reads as TGTGCCTGGAGTCCCCGGGGGGTGGCTTCGAATGGCTACACCTTC. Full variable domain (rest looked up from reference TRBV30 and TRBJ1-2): SQTIHQWPATLVQPVGSPLSLECTVEGTSNPNLYWYRQAAGRGLQLLFYSVGIGQISSEVPQNLSASRPQDRQFILSSKKLLLSDSGFYLCAWSPRGVASNGYTFGSGTRLTVV.

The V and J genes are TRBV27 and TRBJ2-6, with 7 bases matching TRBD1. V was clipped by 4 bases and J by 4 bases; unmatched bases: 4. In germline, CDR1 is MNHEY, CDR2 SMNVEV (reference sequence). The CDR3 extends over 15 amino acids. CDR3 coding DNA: TGTGCCAGCAGTTCCGGACAGGCCGGGGCCAACGTCCTGACTTTC. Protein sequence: CASSSGQAGANVLTF. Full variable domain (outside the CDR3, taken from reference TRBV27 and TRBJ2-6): EAQVTQNPRYLITVTGKKLTVTCSQNMNHEYMSWYRQDPGLGLRQIYYSMNVEVTDKGDVPEGYKVSRKEKRNFPLILESPSPNQTSLYFCASSSGQAGANVLTFGAGSRLTVL.

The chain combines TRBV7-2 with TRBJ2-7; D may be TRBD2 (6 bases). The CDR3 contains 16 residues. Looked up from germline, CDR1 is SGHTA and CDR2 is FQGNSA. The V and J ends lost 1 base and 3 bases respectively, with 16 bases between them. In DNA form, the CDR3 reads TGTGCCAGCAGCTTAGGCGTGGCGGGGTATCTCTACGAGCAGTACTTC. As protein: CASSLGVAGYLYEQYF.

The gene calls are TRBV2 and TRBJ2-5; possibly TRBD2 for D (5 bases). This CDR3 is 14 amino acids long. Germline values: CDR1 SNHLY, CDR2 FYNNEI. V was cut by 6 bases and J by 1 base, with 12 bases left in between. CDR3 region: CASRAQRTQETQYF. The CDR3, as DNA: TGTGCCAGCAGAGCCCAGCGGACCCAAGAGACCCAGTACTTC.

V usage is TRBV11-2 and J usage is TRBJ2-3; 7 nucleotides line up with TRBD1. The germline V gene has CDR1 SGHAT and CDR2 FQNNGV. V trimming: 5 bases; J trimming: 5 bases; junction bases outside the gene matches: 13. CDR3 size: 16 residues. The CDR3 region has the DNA TGTGCCAGCAGCACCAGACAGGGCACCTTTCGAGATACGCAGTATTTT. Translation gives CASSTRQGTFRDTQYF.

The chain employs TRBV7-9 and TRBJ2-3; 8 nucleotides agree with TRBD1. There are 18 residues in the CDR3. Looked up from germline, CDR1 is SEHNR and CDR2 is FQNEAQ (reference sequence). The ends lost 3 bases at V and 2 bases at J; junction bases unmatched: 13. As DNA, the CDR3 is TGTGCCAGCAGCTTTACTTGGGAGCGACAGGGGTCCACAGATACGCAGTATTTT. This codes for CASSFTWERQGSTDTQYF.

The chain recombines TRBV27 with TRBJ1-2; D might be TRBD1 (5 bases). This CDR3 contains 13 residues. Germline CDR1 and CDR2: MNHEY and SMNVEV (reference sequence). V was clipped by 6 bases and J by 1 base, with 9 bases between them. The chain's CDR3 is CASRLTVNYGYTF. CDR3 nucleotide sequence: TGTGCCAGCAGACTGACAGTTAACTATGGCTACACCTTC.

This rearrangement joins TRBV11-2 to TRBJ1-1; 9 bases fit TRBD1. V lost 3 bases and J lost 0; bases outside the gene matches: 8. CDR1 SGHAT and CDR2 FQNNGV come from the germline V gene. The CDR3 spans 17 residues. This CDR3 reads CASSFHRGRNMNTEAFF. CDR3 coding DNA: TGTGCCAGCAGCTTTCACAGGGGGCGGAACATGAACACTGAAGCTTTCTTT.

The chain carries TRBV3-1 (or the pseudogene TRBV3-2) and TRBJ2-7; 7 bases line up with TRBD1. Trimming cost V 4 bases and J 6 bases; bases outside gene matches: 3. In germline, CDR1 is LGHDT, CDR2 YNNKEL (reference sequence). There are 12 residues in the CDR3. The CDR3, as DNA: TGTGCCAGCAGCCTGTACAGGGGCGAGCAGTACTTC. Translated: CASSLYRGEQYF.

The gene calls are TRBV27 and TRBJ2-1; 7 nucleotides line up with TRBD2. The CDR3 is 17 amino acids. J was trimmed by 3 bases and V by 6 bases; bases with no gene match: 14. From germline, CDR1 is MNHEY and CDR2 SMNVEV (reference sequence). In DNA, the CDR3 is TGTGCCAGCAGGCGAACCGGGCTAGCGGTATACTACAATGAGCAGTTCTTC. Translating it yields CASRRTGLAVYYNEQFF.

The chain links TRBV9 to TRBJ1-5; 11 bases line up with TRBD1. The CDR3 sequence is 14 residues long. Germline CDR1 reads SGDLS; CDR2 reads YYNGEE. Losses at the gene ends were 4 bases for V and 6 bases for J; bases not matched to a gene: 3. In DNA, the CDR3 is TGTGCCAGCAGCCGGGACAGGGGGAGTCAGCCCCAGCATTTT. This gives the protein CASSRDRGSQPQHF.

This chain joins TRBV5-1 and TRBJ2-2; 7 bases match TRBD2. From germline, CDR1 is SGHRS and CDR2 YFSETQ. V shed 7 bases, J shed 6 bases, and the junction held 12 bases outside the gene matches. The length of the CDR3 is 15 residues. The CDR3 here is CASAEAGVGAGELFF. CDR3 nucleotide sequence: TGCGCCAGCGCCGAGGCGGGGGTAGGCGCCGGGGAGCTGTTTTTT.

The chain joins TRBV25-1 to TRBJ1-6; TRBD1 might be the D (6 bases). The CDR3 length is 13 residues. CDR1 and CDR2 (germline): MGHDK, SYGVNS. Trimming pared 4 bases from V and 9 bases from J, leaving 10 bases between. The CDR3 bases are TGTGCCAGCAGTGTCAGGGGAAGTTCACCCCTCCACTTT. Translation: CASSVRGSSPLHF.

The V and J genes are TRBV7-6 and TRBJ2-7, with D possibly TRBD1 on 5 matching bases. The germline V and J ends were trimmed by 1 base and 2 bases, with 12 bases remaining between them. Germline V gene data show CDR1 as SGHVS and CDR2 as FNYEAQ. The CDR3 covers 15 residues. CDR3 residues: CASSLGVRAAYEQYF. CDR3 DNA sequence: TGTGCCAGCAGCTTAGGTGTCAGGGCGGCCTACGAGCAGTACTTC.

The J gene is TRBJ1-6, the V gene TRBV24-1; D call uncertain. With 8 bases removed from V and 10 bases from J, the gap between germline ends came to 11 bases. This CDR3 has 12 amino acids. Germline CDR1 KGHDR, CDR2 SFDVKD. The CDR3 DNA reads TGTGCCACCAAACCGGGAGGGTCACCCCTCCACTTT. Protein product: CATKPGGSPLHF.